The table lists the clone carrying this T cell receptor (beta chain) with a count of one. A much larger clone differs by one base, so this may be a read error. This sample stems from a study of tumor-infiltrating lymphocytes in primary liver carcinoma. RNA and DNA were co-extracted from around 20-30 mg of unsorted bulk tissue. Every patient in the cohort had a primary liver carcinoma. That carcinoma was treated by surgical resection. This CDR3 is 10 amino acids long. V lost 11 bases and J 7 bases, leaving 10 bases between the germline ends. Germline CDR1 and CDR2: SEHNR and FQNEAQ (reference sequence). With around 450 ng total RNA as template and a constant-region primer, TCR beta cDNA was made. Construction of TCR beta libraries relied on three successive nested multiplex PCR rounds employing slightly modified ARM-PCR. The two initial PCR rounds, about 9 cycles each, used TRBV1-TRBV30 forward and C-beta reverse primers. TCRdb re-called the multiplex PCR reads with MiXCR, one entry per CDR3 protein. The sample has over 100,000 distinct CDR3 sequences; around 65% are singletons.

This sequence originates from a woman aged 55-70 years with primary liver carcinoma and hepatitis B virus infection. The V and J genes are TRBV7-9 and TRBJ2-3, with D perhaps matching TRBD1 (5 bases). Sequencing was done on a sample of tumor-adjacent normal liver tissue. CDR3 DNA: TGTGCCGGGGCAACATATACGCAGTATTTT. Translating it yields CAGATYTQYF.